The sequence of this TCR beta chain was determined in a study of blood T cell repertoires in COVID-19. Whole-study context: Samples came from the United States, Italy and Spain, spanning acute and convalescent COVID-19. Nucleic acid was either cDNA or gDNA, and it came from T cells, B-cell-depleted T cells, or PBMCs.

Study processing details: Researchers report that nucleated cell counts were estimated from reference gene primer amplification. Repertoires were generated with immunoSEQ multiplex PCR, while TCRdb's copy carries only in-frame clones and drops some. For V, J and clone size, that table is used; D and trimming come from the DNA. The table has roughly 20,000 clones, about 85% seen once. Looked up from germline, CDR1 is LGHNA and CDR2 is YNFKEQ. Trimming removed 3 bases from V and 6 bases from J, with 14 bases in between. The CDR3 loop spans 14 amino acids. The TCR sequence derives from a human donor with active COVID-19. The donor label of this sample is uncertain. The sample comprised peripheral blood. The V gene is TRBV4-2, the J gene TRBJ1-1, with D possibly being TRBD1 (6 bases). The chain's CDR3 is CASSQTQTGSEAFF. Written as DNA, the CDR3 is TGTGCCAGCAGCCAGACACAGACAGGCTCTGAAGCTTTCTTT.